The 30 T cell receptor beta chains below all came from one sample that was sequenced in a study of T cell responses to AZD1222 COVID-19 vaccine. Profiling relied on immunoSEQ multiplex PCR, and the TCRdb table lists in-frame clones only, not all of them. The repertoire holds around 15,000 clones, with 84% as singletons. Material: peripheral blood, obtained 28 days after the second AZD1222 dose. These receptor sequences come from an adult who received the AZD1222 COVID-19 vaccine.

This rearrangement joins TRBV28 to TRBJ2-1; 9 bases match TRBD2. The germline gives CDR1 MDHEN, CDR2 SYDVKM. V shed 8 bases and J 8 bases; nucleotides not matched to a gene: 10. The CDR3 contains 14 residues. The CDR3 nucleotides read TGTGCCAGCTTGAGTAGCGGGAGAAGTGATGAGCAGTTCTTC. Translation gives CASLSSGRSDEQFF.

The V call is TRBV7-9, the J call TRBJ2-7, with D unclear. The CDR3 has 12 residues. CDR1 is SEHNR, CDR2 FQNEAQ, per germline (reference sequence). Between the trimmed V and J ends, which lost 7 bases and 8 bases, there was a span of 15 bases. CDR3 region: CASTNPASQQYF. The DNA of the CDR3 is TGTGCCAGCACCAACCCCGCCTCCCAGCAGTACTTC.

The V and J genes are TRBV28 and TRBJ2-2; no reliable D call. Germline CDR1 is MDHEN and CDR2 is SYDVKM. This CDR3 contains 13 residues. The germline V and J ends were trimmed by 3 bases and 6 bases, with 8 bases remaining between them. The CDR3: CASSFPPAGELFF. The DNA for the CDR3 is TGTGCCAGCAGTTTCCCTCCGGCCGGGGAGCTGTTTTTT.

The chain combines TRBV28 with TRBJ2-2; D remains ambiguous. The CDR3 spans 16 residues. The germline V gene has CDR1 MDHEN and CDR2 SYDVKM. Trimming cost V 3 bases and J 0 bases, with 11 bases left between them. The CDR3, as DNA: TGTGCCAGCAGTTTCGTCGTCCGTTCGAACACCGGGGAGCTGTTTTTT. This sequence encodes CASSFVVRSNTGELFF. The full variable domain, its missing parts supplied by reference TRBV28 and TRBJ2-2, is DVKVTQSSRYLVKRTGEKVFLECVQDMDHENMFWYRQDPGLGLRLIYFSYDVKMKEKGDIPEGYSVSREKKERFSLILESASTNQTSMYLCASSFVVRSNTGELFFGEGSRLTVL.

The chain links TRBV29-1 to TRBJ1-1; D ambiguous. The CDR3 runs 11 residues. Germline V lookup: CDR1 SQVTM, CDR2 ANQGSEA. Trimming removed 7 bases at V and 7 bases at J, with 13 bases between. Written as DNA, the CDR3 is TGCAGCGAGGGCAAACAGAGTGAAGCTTTCTTT. Its translation is CSEGKQSEAFF. The variable domain in full, with the rest retrieved from reference TRBV29-1 and TRBJ1-1, is SAVISQKPSRDICQRGTSLTIQCQVDSQVTMMFWYRQQPGQSLTLIATANQGSEATYESGFVIDKFPISRPNLTFSTLTVSNMSPEDSSIYLCSEGKQSEAFFGQGTRLTVV.

The V call is TRBV5-1, the J call TRBJ1-1; maybe TRBD1 (5 bases). V gave up 3 bases and J gave up 3 bases, with 12 bases separating them. The CDR3 is made up of 14 amino acids. Germline V gives CDR1 SGHRS, CDR2 YFSETQ. This chain's CDR3 is CASSSRRGYTEAFF. The CDR3, as DNA: TGCGCCAGCAGCTCCCGGCGGGGGTACACTGAAGCTTTCTTT.

The chain links TRBV7-3 to TRBJ1-1; D perhaps matches TRBD1 (5 bases). This CDR3 has 14 amino acids. CDR1 is SGHTA, CDR2 FQGTGA, per germline. V was pared by 7 bases and J by 2 bases, with 14 bases between. CDR3 amino acids: CASKATALNTEAFF. CDR3 sequence (DNA): TGTGCCAGCAAGGCGACAGCCCTTAACACTGAAGCTTTCTTT. Combining the CDR3 with reference TRBV7-3 and TRBJ1-1 gives the whole variable domain GAGVSQTPSNKVTEKGKYVELRCDPISGHTALYWYRQSLGQGPEFLIYFQGTGAADDSGLPNDRFFAVRPEGSVSTLKIQRTERGDSAVYLCASKATALNTEAFFGQGTRLTVV.

This rearrangement joins TRBV10-3 to TRBJ2-5; a weak D match, TRBD2 (6 bases). V lost 4 bases and J lost 1, with 13 bases in between. This CDR3 is 15 amino acids long. Germline V lookup: CDR1 ENHRY, CDR2 SYGVKD. The CDR3 nucleotides read TGTGCCATCAGTGGCGGGACTTCAGTCCAAGAGACCCAGTACTTC. As protein: CAISGGTSVQETQYF.

V and J are TRBV5-5 and TRBJ1-2; D remains ambiguous. Germline CDR1 reads SGHKS; CDR2 reads YYEKEE (reference sequence). The V end was cut by 0 bases, the J end by 8 bases, with 11 bases between. CDR3 size: 13 residues. CDR3: CASSLGRMGGYTF. CDR3 DNA sequence: TGTGCCAGCAGCTTGGGCAGGATGGGAGGCTACACCTTC. Using reference TRBV5-5 and TRBJ1-2 for the parts outside the CDR3, the full variable domain is DAGVTQSPTHLIKTRGQQVTLRCSPISGHKSVSWYQQVLGQGPQFIFQYYEKEERGRGNFPDRFSARQFPNYSSELNVNALLLGDSALYLCASSLGRMGGYTFGSGTRLTVV.

The J gene is TRBJ2-3, the V gene TRBV7-2, with D hard to call. The CDR3 loop spans 14 amino acids. With 4 bases removed from V and 5 bases from J, the gap between germline ends came to 13 bases. Germline V gene lookup returns CDR1 SGHTA and CDR2 FQGNSA. The DNA for the CDR3 is TGTGCCAGCAGCTCTCCGACTGGTAGAGATACGCAGTATTTT. It translates to CASSSPTGRDTQYF.

V usage is TRBV7-6 and J usage is TRBJ2-1; D might be TRBD1 (6 bases). Between the trimmed V and J ends, which lost 1 base and 5 bases, there was a span of 21 bases. Germline V gene sequence: CDR1 SGHVS, CDR2 FNYEAQ. The CDR3 has 18 amino acids. The CDR3: CASSLVFPLGAFNNEQFF. The CDR3 DNA is TGTGCCAGCAGCTTAGTATTCCCGCTGGGGGCTTTTAACAATGAGCAGTTCTTC.

The V call is TRBV2, the J call TRBJ2-1; D is undetermined. The germline gives CDR1 SNHLY, CDR2 FYNNEI. V was clipped by 7 bases and J by 6 bases, with 4 bases between them. The CDR3 has 10 amino acids. The CDR3 DNA sequence: TGTGCCAGCACAGTCAATGAGCAGTTCTTC. Protein sequence: CASTVNEQFF.

The chain recombines TRBV6-5 with TRBJ1-2, with 7 positions matching TRBD1. This CDR3 has 14 residues. Germline V lookup: CDR1 MNHEY, CDR2 SVGAGI. V was pared by 5 bases and J by 2 bases, with 5 bases of the junction left unmatched. CDR3 coding DNA: TGTGCCAGCAGTCACCACAGGGGAAACTATGGCTACACCTTC. This codes for CASSHHRGNYGYTF.

The chain has TRBV5-1 and TRBJ1-4; perhaps TRBD1 as D (5 bases). The CDR3 length is 15 residues. Germline values: CDR1 SGHRS, CDR2 YFSETQ. V was cut by 4 bases and J by 8 bases, with 18 bases left in between. The CDR3: CASSAFRAVEEKLFF. CDR3 DNA: TGCGCCAGCAGCGCGTTCAGGGCCGTCGAGGAAAAACTGTTTTTT. Together with reference TRBV5-1 and TRBJ1-4, the CDR3 gives the full variable domain: KAGVTQTPRYLIKTRGQQVTLSCSPISGHRSVSWYQQTPGQGLQFLFEYFSETQRNKGNFPGRFSGRQFSNSRSEMNVSTLELGDSALYLCASSAFRAVEEKLFFGSGTQLSVL.

This chain uses TRBV19 with TRBJ1-5; D is unclear. Germline CDR1 and CDR2: LNHDA and SQIVND (reference sequence). V lost 3 bases to trimming and J lost 0 bases, with 9 bases between them. CDR3 length equals 15 residues. CDR3 amino acids: CASSIVLISNQPQHF. The CDR3 DNA follows: TGTGCCAGTAGTATTGTGCTCATTAGCAATCAGCCCCAGCATTTT.

Details on this clone: Other DNA sequences from this sample encode an identical CDR3 as well. The genes are TRBV11-1 and TRBJ2-2; D possibly matches TRBD1 or TRBD2 (5 bases each). Germline V gene data show CDR1 as SGHAT and CDR2 as FQDESV (reference sequence). Trimming removed 5 bases from V and 4 bases from J, with 11 bases in between. The CDR3 covers 14 residues. The CDR3 reads CASSHRDGTGELFF. The CDR3 DNA follows: TGTGCCAGCAGCCACCGGGACGGCACCGGGGAGCTGTTTTTT.

V and J are TRBV19 and TRBJ1-2; 9 nucleotides match TRBD1. Germline assignment: CDR1 LNHDA and CDR2 SQIVND (reference sequence). The CDR3 totals 13 residues. V shed 4 bases and J 6 bases; nucleotides not matched to a gene: 3. As DNA, the CDR3 is TGTGCCAGTAGTACCACAGGGGGCGATGGCTACACCTTC. This sequence encodes CASSTTGGDGYTF. The full variable domain, with the rest looked up from reference TRBV19 and TRBJ1-2, is DGGITQSPKYLFRKEGQNVTLSCEQNLNHDAMYWYRQDPGQGLRLIYYSQIVNDFQKGDIAEGYSVSREKKESFPLTVTSAQKNPTAFYLCASSTTGGDGYTFGSGTRLTVV.

V usage is TRBV9 and J usage is TRBJ2-7; 7 bases are a match to TRBD1. Germline V gene data show CDR1 as SGDLS and CDR2 as YYNGEE. The V gene end was trimmed by 4 bases and the J gene end by 5 bases; junction bases not matched to a gene: 15. This CDR3 region has 16 residues. The CDR3 reads CASSSRPTGAVDEQYF. The CDR3 DNA is TGTGCCAGCAGCTCGAGACCAACAGGGGCAGTGGACGAGCAGTACTTC.

The chain has TRBV12-3 or TRBV12-4 and TRBJ1-5, with a weak D call TRBD1 (6 bases). The CDR3 has 13 residues. The V end lost 3 bases, the J end lost 6 bases, and 9 bases lay between the germline ends. CDR3 nucleotide sequence: TGTGCCAGCAGTTTGATGGGGGCTCAGCCCCAGCATTTT. Its protein product is CASSLMGAQPQHF.

The V gene is TRBV6-5, the J gene TRBJ2-5; D is possibly TRBD2 (7 bases). Trimming left V 5 bases short and J 4 bases short, with 17 bases between. Germline CDR1 MNHEY, CDR2 SVGAGI. The CDR3 sequence is 15 residues long. CDR3 sequence reads: CASSPGGTPIETQYF. The CDR3 region has the DNA TGTGCCAGCAGTCCCGGGGGGACACCGATAGAGACCCAGTACTTC.

The chain is built from TRBV19 and TRBJ2-3, with D possibly TRBD2 on 7 matching bases. Germline assignment: CDR1 LNHDA and CDR2 SQIVND (reference sequence). The CDR3 runs 18 residues. The V gene lost 4 bases and the J gene lost 2 bases, with 22 bases spanning the gap. The DNA for the CDR3 is TGTGCCAGTAGTAAACGGGGGGCTTCTGGGAGTTACACAGATACGCAGTATTTT. Translating it yields CASSKRGASGSYTDTQYF.

This clone was seen only once. The chain combines TRBV19 with TRBJ1-5; D is unresolved. Trimming took 3 bases from V and 6 from J, leaving 6 bases between them. The germline CDR1 and CDR2 sequences are LNHDA and SQIVND (reference sequence). This CDR3 region has 12 residues. CDR3: CASSIPSQPQHF. In DNA, the CDR3 is TGTGCCAGTAGTATTCCGAGTCAGCCCCAGCATTTT.

The chain joins TRBV15 to TRBJ2-5; possibly TRBD1 for D (6 bases). This CDR3 has 14 residues. V lost 3 bases, J lost 5 bases, and 13 bases lay in between. From germline, CDR1 is LNHNV and CDR2 YYDKDF (reference sequence). The CDR3 region is CATSRRGMRETQYF. The DNA for the CDR3 is TGTGCCACCAGCAGGAGGGGGATGCGGGAGACCCAGTACTTC. Variable domain in full (rest from reference TRBV15 and TRBJ2-5): DAMVIQNPRYQVTQFGKPVTLSCSQTLNHNVMYWYQQKSSQAPKLLFHYYDKDFNNEADTPDNFQSRRPNTSFCFLDIRSPGLGDTAMYLCATSRRGMRETQYFGPGTRLLVL.

V and J are TRBV5-1 and TRBJ2-7, with 8 bases fitting TRBD1. The germline V gene encodes CDR1 SGHRS and CDR2 YFSETQ. Trimming at V came to 5 bases and at J to 2 bases, leaving 6 bases not matched to a gene. The CDR3 contains 14 residues. CDR3 protein: CASSLDRDAYEQYF. CDR3 DNA: TGCGCCAGCAGTCTGGACAGGGATGCCTACGAGCAGTACTTC.

This chain joins TRBV19 and TRBJ2-1; 16 bases line up with TRBD2. Germline V gene lookup returns CDR1 LNHDA and CDR2 SQIVND (reference sequence). V lost 4 bases and J lost 5; bases outside the gene matches: 8. The CDR3 loop spans 18 amino acids. The CDR3 DNA reads TGTGCCAGTAGTAAGGGACTAGCGGGGGGGCGTGTGGACAATGAGCAGTTCTTC. It codes for CASSKGLAGGRVDNEQFF.

The chain links TRBV2 to TRBJ1-2; D not certain. Deletions cut 4 bases from V and 4 bases from J, with 4 bases between. The CDR3 is 11 residues long. CDR1 is SNHLY, CDR2 FYNNEI, per germline. The CDR3 region has the DNA TGTGCCAGCAGTGTTGGCTATGGCTACACCTTC. Translation gives CASSVGYGYTF.

DNA of the CDR3: TGTGCCAGCAGCGTAGATGGGTTTGGCAATCAGCCCCAGCATTTT. Amino acids: CASSVDGFGNQPQHF. The rearrangement uses TRBV9 and TRBJ1-5, with D hard to call. CDR3 size: 15 residues. Deletions cut 0 bases from V and 2 bases from J, with 9 bases between. CDR1 SGDLS and CDR2 YYNGEE come from the germline V gene. Together with reference TRBV9 and TRBJ1-5, the CDR3 gives the full variable domain: DSGVTQTPKHLITATGQRVTLRCSPRSGDLSVYWYQQSLDQGLQFLIQYYNGEERAKGNILERFSAQQFPDLHSELNLSSLELGDSALYFCASSVDGFGNQPQHFGDGTRLSIL.

This clone was found once. V is TRBV7-3 and J is TRBJ2-2; D is possibly TRBD1 (7 bases). The V gene's germline CDR1 is SGHTA and CDR2 FQGTGA. The CDR3 is made up of 15 amino acids. Trimming took 5 bases from V and 3 from J, leaving 13 bases between them. CDR3 nucleotides: TGTGCCAGCAGCCGGACAGGCGGGGACACCGGGGAGCTGTTTTTT. It specifies CASSRTGGDTGELFF.

V is TRBV30 and J is TRBJ1-1; TRBD1 might be the D (6 bases). Germline CDR1 is GTSNPN and CDR2 is SVGIG (reference sequence). This CDR3 is built from 14 residues. The ends were cut back, 3 bases at V and 3 bases at J, with 14 bases in the middle. CDR3 sequence: CAWRAGAEDTEAFF. CDR3 DNA: TGTGCCTGGAGGGCGGGGGCTGAGGACACTGAAGCTTTCTTT.

The rearrangement links TRBV6-1 to TRBJ2-5; D may be TRBD2 (5 bases). Germline V gene lookup returns CDR1 MNHNS and CDR2 SASEGT. This CDR3 contains 14 residues. The ends were cut back, 6 bases at V and 4 bases at J, with 15 bases in the middle. CDR3 bases: TGTGCCAGCAGGGCTGGTCGACGGGGAGAGACCCAGTACTTC. Translated: CASRAGRRGETQYF.